The 3 T cell receptor beta chains in this list originate from one sample, sequenced in a study of synovial regulatory T cells in juvenile arthritis. Findings and limits, study-wide: Compared with other blood Treg cells, inflammation-associated Treg cells had reduced TCR diversity.

Only in-frame clones appear in the TCRdb table, and some are missing; sequencing was by immunoSEQ multiplex PCR. The sample has roughly 9,600 clones. No antigens are known for them. Sample: Treg cells from blood. As for subset: HLA-DR+ inflammation-associated blood Treg cells. These receptors all stem from a donor aged 2-35 years with juvenile idiopathic arthritis.

This rearrangement joins TRBV6-4 to TRBJ2-1; without DNA, the TCRdb call of TRBD1 cannot be checked. Germline V gene data show CDR1 as MRHNA and CDR2 as SNTAGT. The CDR3 runs 16 residues. No coding sequence is recorded. CDR3 region: CASSDNPGQGNNEQFF.

The chain is built from TRBV7-9 and TRBJ1-1. CDR3 size: 15 residues. Only the protein sequence is given. Looked up from germline, CDR1 is SEHNR and CDR2 is FQNEAQ (reference sequence). This CDR3 is CASSFQAGLVTEAFF. The full variable domain, in which reference TRBV7-9 and TRBJ1-1 provide the parts outside the CDR3, is DTGVSQNPRHKITKRGQNVTFRCDPISEHNRLYWYRQTLGQGPEFLTYFQNEAQLEKSRLLSDRFSAERPKGSFSTLEIQRTEQGDSAMYLCASSFQAGLVTEAFFGQGTRLTVV.

This chain uses TRBV6-5 with TRBJ2-2; TCRdb selects TRBD2, and the lack of DNA leaves this call unchecked. The CDR3 consists of 12 residues. No DNA appears here. Per the germline V gene, CDR1 is MNHEY and CDR2 is SVGAGI. The CDR3 spells CASSPGVGELFF.